Below, 10 T cell receptor beta chains from the same sample are listed, as sequenced in a study of tissue T cells after allogeneic stem cell transplantation. Sequenced by immunoSEQ multiplex PCR; TCRdb stores in-frame clones only, minus some. The repertoire includes 40,000 to 60,000 clones, roughly four fifths of them detected once, and approximately 0.7% sits in the top ten. What was sequenced was sorted cells pooled from one or two spleens. All receptors derive from a pool of C57BL/6 mice in good health.

Remarks on this clone: Mouse gene names and germline throughout. The read halts 1 residue ahead of the CDR3 end, with the missing end drawn from the germline J gene. V gene TRBV12-1 combines with J gene TRBJ2-1, with 8 bases that match TRBD2. The CDR3 contains 14 residues. V lost 2 bases, J lost 3 bases, and 2 bases stayed unmatched. Germline V gene lookup returns CDR1 SGHSN and CDR2 HYEKVE. CDR3 in amino acids: CASSPDWGYAEQFF. The CDR3 DNA, read in part, is TGTGCCAGCTCTCCCGACTGGGGCTATGCTGAGCAGTTC.

A word on this clone: Gene names and germline refer to mouse. The read ends 1 residue shy of where the CDR3 ends; the end is completed using the germline J gene. This sequence joins TRBV16 and TRBJ2-2; 9 nucleotides match TRBD1. Germline trimming cut 3 bases from V and 1 base from J; bases unmatched to any gene: 0. This CDR3 is built from 15 residues. The V gene's germline CDR1 is SGHSA and CDR2 FRNQAP. CDR3 DNA, as far as it was read: TGTGCAAGCAGCTTGGGACAGGGAAACACCGGGCAGCTCTAC. It translates to CASSLGQGNTGQLY. From start to end, the CDR3 is CASSLGQGNTGQLYF.

As concerns this clone: Gene names denote mouse genes. The observed sequence ends 1 residue before the CDR3 terminus, with the missing tail filled in from the germline J gene. The J gene is TRBJ2-5, the V gene TRBV16, with D possibly TRBD1 on 5 matching bases. The CDR3 contains 15 residues. V was trimmed by 0 bases and J by 1 base, leaving 8 bases between them. Per germline, CDR1 SGHSA and CDR2 FRNQAP. The CDR3 bases that were read are TGTGCAAGCAGCTTAGATAGGACATACCAAGACACCCAGTAC. Translation gives CASSLDRTYQDTQY. The full-length CDR3 reads as CASSLDRTYQDTQYF.

This clone was recorded a few times. These gene names are mouse names. The DNA ends 1 residue before the CDR3 does, and the rest of the CDR3 is filled in from the germline J gene. This chain links TRBV14 with TRBJ2-7; D remains ambiguous. CDR1 and CDR2 from the germline V gene are SGHDT and FRDEAV. V was trimmed by 2 bases and J by 7 bases, leaving 4 bases between them. The CDR3 consists of 10 residues. CDR3 DNA, as far as it was read: TGTGCCAGCAGTTTAAGGGAACAGTAC. This encodes CASSLREQY. The complete CDR3 reads CASSLREQYF.

Worth noting for this clone: The germline and genes are mouse ones. The DNA ends 1 residue before the CDR3 does, and the rest of the CDR3 is filled in from the germline J gene. The chain has TRBV31 and TRBJ2-2, with TRBD1 matching 10 bases. V was pared by 3 bases and J by 6 bases, with 4 bases of the junction left unmatched. CDR1 is GKSSPN, CDR2 SITVG, per germline. CDR3 length equals 14 residues. The CDR3: CAWSLGQGPGQLYF. Incomplete CDR3 DNA: TGTGCCTGGAGCCTGGGACAGGGGCCCGGGCAGCTCTAC.

A word on this clone: The genes are named according to mouse. The CDR3 extends 1 residue past the end of the read, so its final part is completed from the germline J gene. The V and J genes are TRBV16 and TRBJ2-5; weak D call: TRBD2 (7 bases). Germline V lookup: CDR1 SGHSA, CDR2 FRNQAP. V lost 1 base and J 6 bases, leaving 11 bases between the germline ends. CDR3 size: 14 residues. The chain's CDR3 is CASSLAWGQDTQYF. Incomplete CDR3 DNA: TGTGCAAGCAGCTTAGCCTGGGGGCAGGACACCCAGTAC. Full variable domain (outside the CDR3, taken from reference TRBV16 and TRBJ2-5): NAGVIQTPRHKVTGKGQEATLWCEPISGHSAVFWYRQTIVQGLEFLTYFRNQAPIDDSGMPKERFSAQMPNQSHSTLKIQSTQPQDSAVYLCASSLAWGQDTQYFGPGTRLLVL.

Turning to this clone: Gene and germline names: mouse. The CDR3 is cut off 1 residue early in the read; its end comes from the germline J gene. V usage is TRBV3 and J usage is TRBJ2-3; TRBD1 aligns across 7 bases. The CDR3 sequence is 15 residues long. V lost 0 bases and J lost 0; bases outside the gene matches: 0. Germline CDR1 and CDR2: SNHLY and FYNGKV (reference sequence). The CDR3 sequence: CASSLAGQSAETLYF. Incomplete CDR3 DNA: TGTGCCAGCAGCTTAGCGGGACAGAGTGCAGAAACGCTGTAT.

This clone was counted once. Mouse gene names apply. The read terminates 1 residue ahead of where the CDR3 ends, so the germline J gene completes it. V gene TRBV15 combines with J gene TRBJ2-4; D is perhaps TRBD1 (5 bases). Trimming pared 2 bases from V and 0 bases from J, leaving 12 bases between. The CDR3 runs 16 residues. Germline CDR1 is SGHND and CDR2 is FRSKSL. CDR3 loop: CASSLSQGTSQNTLYF. The part of the CDR3 DNA that was read is TGTGCCAGCAGTTTAAGTCAGGGAACTAGTCAAAACACCTTGTAC.

This clone was counted a few times. The germline and genes are mouse ones. With the read ending 1 residue before the CDR3 end, the germline J gene is used to fill in that end. The rearrangement uses TRBV12-1 and TRBJ2-7, with TRBD1 matching 10 bases. The CDR3 is 16 residues long. The ends lost 0 bases at V and 8 bases at J; junction bases unmatched: 12. From germline, CDR1 is SGHSN and CDR2 HYEKVE. CDR3 protein: CASSLEDRGAPIKQYF. The covered CDR3 bases are TGTGCCAGCTCTCTCGAGGACAGGGGGGCTCCTATTAAACAGTAC.

Details on this clone: Gene names denote mouse genes. The read finishes 1 residue shy of the CDR3 end, and the germline J gene is used to complete it. This rearrangement joins TRBV3 to TRBJ2-1, with D maybe TRBD1 (5 bases). From germline, CDR1 is SNHLY and CDR2 FYNGKV (reference sequence). There are 14 residues in the CDR3. Trimming removed 1 base from V and 7 bases from J, with 11 bases in between. Incomplete CDR3 DNA: TGTGCCAGCAGCTTAGACCAGGGAGGGGCTGAGCAGTTC. Its translation: CASSLDQGGAEQF. The entire CDR3 protein is CASSLDQGGAEQFF.